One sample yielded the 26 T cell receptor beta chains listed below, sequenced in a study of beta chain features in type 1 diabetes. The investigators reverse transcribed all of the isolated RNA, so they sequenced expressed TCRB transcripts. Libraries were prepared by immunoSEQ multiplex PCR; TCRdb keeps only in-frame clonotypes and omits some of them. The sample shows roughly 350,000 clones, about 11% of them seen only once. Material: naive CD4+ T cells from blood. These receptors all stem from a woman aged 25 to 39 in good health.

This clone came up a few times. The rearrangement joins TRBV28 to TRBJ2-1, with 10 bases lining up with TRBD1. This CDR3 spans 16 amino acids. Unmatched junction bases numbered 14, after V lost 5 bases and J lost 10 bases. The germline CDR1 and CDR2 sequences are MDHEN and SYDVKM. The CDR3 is CASSPVQGQGTGEQFF. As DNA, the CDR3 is TGTGCCAGCAGTCCAGTCCAGGGACAGGGGACGGGGGAGCAGTTCTTC. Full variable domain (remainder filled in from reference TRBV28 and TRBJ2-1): DVKVTQSSRYLVKRTGEKVFLECVQDMDHENMFWYRQDPGLGLRLIYFSYDVKMKEKGDIPEGYSVSREKKERFSLILESASTNQTSMYLCASSPVQGQGTGEQFFGPGTRLTVL.

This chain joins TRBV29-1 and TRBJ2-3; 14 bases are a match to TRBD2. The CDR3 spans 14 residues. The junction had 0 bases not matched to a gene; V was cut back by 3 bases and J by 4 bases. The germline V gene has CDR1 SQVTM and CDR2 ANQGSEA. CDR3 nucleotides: TGCAGCGTTGAGGGACTAGCGGGGGCAGATACGCAGTATTTT. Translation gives CSVEGLAGADTQYF.

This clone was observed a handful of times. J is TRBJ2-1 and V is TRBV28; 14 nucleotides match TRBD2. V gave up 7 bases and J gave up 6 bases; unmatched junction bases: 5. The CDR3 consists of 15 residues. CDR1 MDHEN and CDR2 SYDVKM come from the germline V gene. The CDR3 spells CASNTGTSGSNEQFF. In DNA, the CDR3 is TGTGCCAGCAATACCGGGACTAGCGGGAGCAATGAGCAGTTCTTC.

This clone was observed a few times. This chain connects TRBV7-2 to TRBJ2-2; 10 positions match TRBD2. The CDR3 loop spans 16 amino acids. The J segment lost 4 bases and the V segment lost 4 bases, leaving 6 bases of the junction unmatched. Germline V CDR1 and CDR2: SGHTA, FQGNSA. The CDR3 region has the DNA TGTGCCAGCAGCTCGGCTAGCGGGAGTTCCACCGGGGAGCTGTTTTTT. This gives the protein CASSSASGSSTGELFF.

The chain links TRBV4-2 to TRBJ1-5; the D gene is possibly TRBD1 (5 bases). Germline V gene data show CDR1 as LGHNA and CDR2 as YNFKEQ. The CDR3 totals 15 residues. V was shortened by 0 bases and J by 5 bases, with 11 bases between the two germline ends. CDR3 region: CASSQDRRGHQPQHF. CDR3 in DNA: TGTGCCAGCAGCCAAGATCGGAGGGGCCATCAGCCCCAGCATTTT.

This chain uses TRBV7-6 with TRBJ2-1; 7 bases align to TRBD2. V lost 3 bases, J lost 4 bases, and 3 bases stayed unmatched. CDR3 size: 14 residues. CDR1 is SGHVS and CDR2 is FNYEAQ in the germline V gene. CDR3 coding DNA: TGTGCCAGCAGCTTGGCTAGCGGTTACAATGAGCAGTTCTTC. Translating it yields CASSLASGYNEQFF.

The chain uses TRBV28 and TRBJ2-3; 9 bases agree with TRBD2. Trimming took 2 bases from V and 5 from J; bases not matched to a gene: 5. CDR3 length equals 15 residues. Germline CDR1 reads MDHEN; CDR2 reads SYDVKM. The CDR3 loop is CASSLRTSEGDTQYF. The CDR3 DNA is TGTGCCAGCAGTTTAAGGACTAGCGAGGGAGATACGCAGTATTTT.

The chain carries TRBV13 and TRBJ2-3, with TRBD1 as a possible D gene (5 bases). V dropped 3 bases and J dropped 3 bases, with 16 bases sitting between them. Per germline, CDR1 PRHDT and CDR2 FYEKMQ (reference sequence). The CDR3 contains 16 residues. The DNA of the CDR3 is TGTGCCAGCAGCTTTCGTCTGATCAAGGGGACAGATACGCAGTATTTT. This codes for CASSFRLIKGTDTQYF.

Here the CDR3 reads CASSPDSGISYNEQFF. DNA of the CDR3: TGCGCCAGCAGCCCGGATAGCGGGATCTCCTACAATGAGCAGTTCTTC. The V and J genes are TRBV5-1 and TRBJ2-1; TRBD2 matches 8 bases. V was pared by 4 bases and J by 0 bases, with 6 bases of the junction left unmatched. The CDR3 is made up of 16 amino acids. CDR1 and CDR2 from the germline V gene are SGHRS and YFSETQ.

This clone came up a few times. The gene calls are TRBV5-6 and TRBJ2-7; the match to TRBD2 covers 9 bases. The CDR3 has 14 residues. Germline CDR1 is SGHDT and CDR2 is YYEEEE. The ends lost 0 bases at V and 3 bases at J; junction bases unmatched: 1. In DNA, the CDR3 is TGTGCCAGCAGCTTGGGACTAGCGGACTACGAGCAGTACTTC. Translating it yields CASSLGLADYEQYF.

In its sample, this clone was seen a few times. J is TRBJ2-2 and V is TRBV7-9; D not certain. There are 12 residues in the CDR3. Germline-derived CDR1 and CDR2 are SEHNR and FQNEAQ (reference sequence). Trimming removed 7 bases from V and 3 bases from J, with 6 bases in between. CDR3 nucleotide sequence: TGTGCCAGCACCACAGACACCGGGGAGCTGTTTTTT. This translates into CASTTDTGELFF. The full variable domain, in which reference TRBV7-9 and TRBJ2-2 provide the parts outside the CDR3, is DTGVSQNPRHKITKRGQNVTFRCDPISEHNRLYWYRQTLGQGPEFLTYFQNEAQLEKSRLLSDRFSAERPKGSFSTLEIQRTEQGDSAMYLCASTTDTGELFFGEGSRLTVL.

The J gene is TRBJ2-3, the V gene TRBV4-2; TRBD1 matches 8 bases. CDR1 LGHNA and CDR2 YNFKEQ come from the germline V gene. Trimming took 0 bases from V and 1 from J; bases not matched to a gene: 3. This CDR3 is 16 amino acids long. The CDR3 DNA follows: TGTGCCAGCAGCCAAGATACAGGGGGAGGCACAGATACGCAGTATTTT. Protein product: CASSQDTGGGTDTQYF.

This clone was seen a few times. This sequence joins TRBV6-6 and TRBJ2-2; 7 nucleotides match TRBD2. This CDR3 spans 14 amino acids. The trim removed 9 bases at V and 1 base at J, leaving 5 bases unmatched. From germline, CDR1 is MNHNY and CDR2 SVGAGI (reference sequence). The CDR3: CASKSGENTGELFF. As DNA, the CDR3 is TGTGCCAGTAAAAGCGGGGAGAACACCGGGGAGCTGTTTTTT.

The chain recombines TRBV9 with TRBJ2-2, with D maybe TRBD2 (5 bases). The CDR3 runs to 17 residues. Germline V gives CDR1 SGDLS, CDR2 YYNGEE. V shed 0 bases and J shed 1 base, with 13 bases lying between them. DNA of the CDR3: TGTGCCAGCAGCGTAGAACGGGAAGGCAAGAACACCGGGGAGCTGTTTTTT. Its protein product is CASSVEREGKNTGELFF.

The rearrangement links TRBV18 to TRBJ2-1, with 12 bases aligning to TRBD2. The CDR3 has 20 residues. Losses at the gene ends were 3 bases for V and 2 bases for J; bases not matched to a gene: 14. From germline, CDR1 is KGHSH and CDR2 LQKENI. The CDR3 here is CASSPIQRLAGDWTYNEQFF. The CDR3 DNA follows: TGTGCCAGCTCACCGATACAGAGACTAGCGGGAGATTGGACCTACAATGAGCAGTTCTTC. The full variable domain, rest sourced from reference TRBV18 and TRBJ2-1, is NAGVMQNPRHLVRRRGQEARLRCSPMKGHSHVYWYRQLPEEGLKFMVYLQKENIIDESGMPKERFSAEFPKEGPSILRIQQVVRGDSAAYFCASSPIQRLAGDWTYNEQFFGPGTRLTVL.

This chain's CDR3 is CASSYSGTGVYGYTF. Here the CDR3 DNA reads TGTGCCAGCAGCTATTCCGGGACAGGGGTATATGGCTACACCTTC. The V gene is TRBV5-6, the J gene TRBJ1-2; TRBD1 matches 10 bases. After removal of 3 bases from V and 5 bases from J, the junction contained 7 bases not matched to a gene. This CDR3 contains 15 residues. Germline V gene data show CDR1 as SGHDT and CDR2 as YYEEEE.

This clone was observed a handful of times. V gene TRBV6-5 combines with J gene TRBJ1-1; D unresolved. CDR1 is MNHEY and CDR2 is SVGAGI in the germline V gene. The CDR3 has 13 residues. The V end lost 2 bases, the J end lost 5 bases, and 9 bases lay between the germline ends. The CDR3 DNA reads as TGTGCCAGCAGTTACGGCCGGGGTACTGAAGCTTTCTTT. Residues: CASSYGRGTEAFF.

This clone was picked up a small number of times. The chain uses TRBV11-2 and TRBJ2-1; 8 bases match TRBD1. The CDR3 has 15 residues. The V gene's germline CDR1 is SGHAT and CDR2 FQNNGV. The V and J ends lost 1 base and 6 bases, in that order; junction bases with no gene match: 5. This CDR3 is CASSLGSGGSNEQFF. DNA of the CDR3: TGTGCCAGCAGCTTAGGCTCAGGGGGCTCCAATGAGCAGTTCTTC.

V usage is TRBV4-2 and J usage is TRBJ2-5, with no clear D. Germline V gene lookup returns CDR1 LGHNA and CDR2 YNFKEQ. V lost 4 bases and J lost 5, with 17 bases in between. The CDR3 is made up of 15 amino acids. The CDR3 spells CASSPRAGARETQYF. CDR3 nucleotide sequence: TGTGCCAGCAGCCCCCGAGCCGGAGCTAGGGAGACCCAGTACTTC.

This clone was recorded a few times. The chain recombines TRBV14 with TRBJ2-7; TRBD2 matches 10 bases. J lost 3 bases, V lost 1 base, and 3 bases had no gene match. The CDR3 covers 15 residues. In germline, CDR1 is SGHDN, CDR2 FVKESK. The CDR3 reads CASSQGLAGDYEQYF. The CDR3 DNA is TGTGCCAGCAGCCAAGGTCTAGCGGGAGACTACGAGCAGTACTTC.

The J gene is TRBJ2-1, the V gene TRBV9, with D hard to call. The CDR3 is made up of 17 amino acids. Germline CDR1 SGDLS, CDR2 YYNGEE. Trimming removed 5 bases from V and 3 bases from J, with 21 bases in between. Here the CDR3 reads CASSLGPNSFFYNEQFF. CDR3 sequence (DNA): TGTGCCAGCAGTCTAGGTCCCAATAGTTTCTTCTACAATGAGCAGTTCTTC.

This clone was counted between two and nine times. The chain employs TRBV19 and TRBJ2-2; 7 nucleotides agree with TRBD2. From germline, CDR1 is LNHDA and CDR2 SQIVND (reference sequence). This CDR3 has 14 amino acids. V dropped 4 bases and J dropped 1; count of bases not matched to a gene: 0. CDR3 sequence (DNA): TGTGCCAGTAGTAAGCGGGAGAACACCGGGGAGCTGTTTTTT. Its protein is CASSKRENTGELFF.

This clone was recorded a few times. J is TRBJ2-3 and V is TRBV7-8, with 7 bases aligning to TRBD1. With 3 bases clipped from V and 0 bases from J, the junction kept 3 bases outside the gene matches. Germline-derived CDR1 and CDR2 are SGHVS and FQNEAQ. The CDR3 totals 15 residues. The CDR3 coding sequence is TGTGCCAGCAGCTTGGGACAGCCTAGCACAGATACGCAGTATTTT. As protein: CASSLGQPSTDTQYF.

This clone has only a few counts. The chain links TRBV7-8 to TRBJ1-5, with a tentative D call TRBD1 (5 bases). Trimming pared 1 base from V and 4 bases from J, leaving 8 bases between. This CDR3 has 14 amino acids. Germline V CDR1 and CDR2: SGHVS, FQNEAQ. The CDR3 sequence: CASSLDPGNQPQHF. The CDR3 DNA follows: TGTGCCAGCAGCTTAGATCCAGGGAATCAGCCCCAGCATTTT. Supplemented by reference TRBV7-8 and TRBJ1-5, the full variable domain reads GAGVSQSPRYKVAKRGQDVALRCDPISGHVSLFWYQQALGQGPEFLTYFQNEAQLDKSGLPSDRFFAERPEGSVSTLKIQRTQQEDSAVYLCASSLDPGNQPQHFGDGTRLSIL.

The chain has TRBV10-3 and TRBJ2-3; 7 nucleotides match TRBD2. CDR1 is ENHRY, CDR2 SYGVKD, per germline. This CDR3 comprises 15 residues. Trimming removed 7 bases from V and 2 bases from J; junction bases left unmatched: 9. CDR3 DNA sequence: TGTGCCATCACCGATCAAGCGGGGATCACAGATACGCAGTATTTT. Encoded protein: CAITDQAGITDTQYF.

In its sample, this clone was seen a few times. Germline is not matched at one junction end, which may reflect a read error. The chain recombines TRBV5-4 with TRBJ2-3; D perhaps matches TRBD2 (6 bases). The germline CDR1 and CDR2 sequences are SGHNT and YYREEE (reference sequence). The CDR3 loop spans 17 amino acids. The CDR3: CASSQGGSGGMGDTQYF. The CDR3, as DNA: TGCGCCAGCAGCCAGGGAGGTAGCGGAGGAATGGGAGATACGCAGTATTTT.